Below, 10 T cell receptor beta chains from the same sample are listed, as sequenced in a study of shared clonotypes between healthy human individuals. Method: immunoSEQ multiplex PCR; TCRdb's copy keeps in-frame clones and lacks some. This sample yields under 600,000 clones, of which about 98% are seen a single time; 0.3% belongs to the top ten. Terminally differentiated effector memory CD45RA+ cells were excluded by CCR7 positive selection of CD45RO-negative cells. The source material was naive CD8+ T cells sorted from blood. These receptors were collected from a man aged 30 to 39 in good health.

The chain has TRBV5-4 and TRBJ2-4; D is undetermined. CDR1 SGHNT and CDR2 YYREEE come from the germline V gene (reference sequence). This CDR3 has 15 amino acids. The V and J ends lost 0 bases and 0 bases respectively, with 7 bases between them. The CDR3 loop reads CASSLEGLAKNIQYF. CDR3 bases: TGTGCCAGCAGCTTGGAGGGTCTAGCCAAAAACATTCAGTACTTC. The full variable domain, rest sourced from reference TRBV5-4 and TRBJ2-4, is ETGVTQSPTHLIKTRGQQVTLRCSSQSGHNTVSWYQQALGQGPQFIFQYYREEENGRGNFPPRFSGLQFPNYSSELNVNALELDDSALYLCASSLEGLAKNIQYFGAGTRLSVL.

J is TRBJ2-2 and V is TRBV30; the D gene is possibly TRBD1 (6 bases). The CDR3 extends over 14 amino acids. Trimming removed 3 bases at V and 1 base at J, with 9 bases between. The germline V gene encodes CDR1 GTSNPN and CDR2 SVGIG (reference sequence). The DNA for the CDR3 is TGTGCCTGGAGAGAACAGGGGAACACCGGGGAGCTGTTTTTT. Translating gives CAWREQGNTGELFF.

The J gene is TRBJ1-2, the V gene TRBV6-5; D might be TRBD1 (5 bases). The V gene lost 0 bases and the J gene lost 8 bases, with 10 bases spanning the gap. The germline gives CDR1 MNHEY, CDR2 SVGAGI. This CDR3 is built from 13 residues. The CDR3 DNA follows: TGTGCCAGCAGTTACTCGGGGGGAGCCGGCTACACCTTC. As protein: CASSYSGGAGYTF.

The V and J genes are TRBV7-9 and TRBJ2-1; possibly TRBD2 for D (7 bases). Germline lookup yields CDR1 SEHNR and CDR2 FQNEAQ (reference sequence). The CDR3 consists of 16 residues. Trimming pared 3 bases from V and 0 bases from J, leaving 12 bases between. The CDR3 is CASSLQRGGSYNEQFF. The CDR3 nucleotides read TGTGCCAGCAGCTTGCAGAGGGGGGGCTCCTACAATGAGCAGTTCTTC.

CDR3 sequence: CASSSWTDGNSYEQYF. CDR3 DNA: TGTGCCAGCAGCAGTTGGACAGACGGCAACTCCTACGAGCAGTACTTC. V usage is TRBV5-6 and J usage is TRBJ2-7; TRBD1 might be the D (6 bases). Germline values: CDR1 SGHDT, CDR2 YYEEEE. V gave up 4 bases and J gave up 0 bases, with 17 bases separating them. This CDR3 has 16 amino acids.

A word on this clone: Distinct nucleotide sequences in the sample also encode this CDR3. This chain links TRBV29-1 with TRBJ2-7, with TRBD1 matching 11 bases. Germline V lookup: CDR1 SQVTM, CDR2 ANQGSEA. This CDR3 region has 13 residues. V gave up 6 bases and J gave up 4 bases; unmatched junction bases: 5. The CDR3 here is CSVLRDRGYEQYF. The CDR3 DNA reads TGCAGCGTCCTCCGGGACAGGGGGTACGAGCAGTACTTC.

In its sample, this clone was seen once. The chain has TRBV4-1 and TRBJ1-1, with TRBD1 as a possible D gene (6 bases). The CDR3 is made up of 15 amino acids. The V end lost 4 bases, the J end lost 4 bases, and 16 bases lay between the germline ends. CDR1 is MGHRA and CDR2 is YSYEKL in the germline V gene. The CDR3 DNA reads TGCGCCAGCAGCCGGTCAAAGGGGGAGAGCACTGAAGCTTTCTTT. This codes for CASSRSKGESTEAFF.

This chain joins TRBV5-8 and TRBJ2-7; TRBD1 is a possible D gene (5 bases). CDR1 is SGHTS and CDR2 is YDEGEE in the germline V gene. The CDR3 is 15 residues long. Between the trimmed V and J ends, which lost 4 bases and 2 bases, there was a span of 16 bases. DNA of the CDR3: TGTGCCAGCAGCCGCATAGCCCAGGGAACCTACGAGCAGTACTTC. This sequence encodes CASSRIAQGTYEQYF.

The rearrangement uses TRBV20-1 and TRBJ2-1; no clear D gene. The CDR3 is 11 amino acids. Germline V CDR1 and CDR2: DFQATT, SNEGSKA (reference sequence). V was pared by 6 bases and J by 5 bases, with 8 bases between. The CDR3 bases are TGCAGTGCCACCGGAAACAATGAGCAGTTCTTC. This codes for CSATGNNEQFF.

J is TRBJ2-5 and V is TRBV29-1; TRBD1 matches 12 bases. Germline V CDR1 and CDR2: SQVTM, ANQGSEA. The CDR3 spans 16 residues. The V gene end was trimmed by 0 bases and the J gene end by 5 bases; junction bases not matched to a gene: 7. CDR3 protein: CSVEDTGQGARETQYF. DNA of the CDR3: TGCAGCGTTGAAGATACGGGACAGGGGGCGCGGGAGACCCAGTACTTC.